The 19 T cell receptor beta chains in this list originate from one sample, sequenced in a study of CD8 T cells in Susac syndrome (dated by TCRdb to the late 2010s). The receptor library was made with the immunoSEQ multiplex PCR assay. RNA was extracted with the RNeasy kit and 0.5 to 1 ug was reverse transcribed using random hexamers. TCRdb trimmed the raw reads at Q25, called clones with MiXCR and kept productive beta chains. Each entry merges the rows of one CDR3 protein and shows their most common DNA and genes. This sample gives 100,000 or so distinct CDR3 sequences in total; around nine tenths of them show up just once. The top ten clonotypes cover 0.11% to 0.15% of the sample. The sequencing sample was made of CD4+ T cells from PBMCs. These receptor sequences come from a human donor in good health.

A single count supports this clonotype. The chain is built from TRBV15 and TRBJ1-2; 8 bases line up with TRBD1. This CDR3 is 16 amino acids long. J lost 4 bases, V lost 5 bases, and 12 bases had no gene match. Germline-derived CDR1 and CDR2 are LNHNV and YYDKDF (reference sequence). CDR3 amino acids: CATSAGDRDRIYGYTF. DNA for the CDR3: TGTGCCACCAGCGCGGGGGACCGGGACAGGATCTATGGCTACACCTTC.

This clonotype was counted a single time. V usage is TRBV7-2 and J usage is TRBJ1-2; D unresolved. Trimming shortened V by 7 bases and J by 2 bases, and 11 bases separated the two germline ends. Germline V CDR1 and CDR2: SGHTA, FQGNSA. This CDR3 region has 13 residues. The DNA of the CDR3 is TGTGCCAGCACCACGAGGGTCAACTATGGCTACACCTTC. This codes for CASTTRVNYGYTF.

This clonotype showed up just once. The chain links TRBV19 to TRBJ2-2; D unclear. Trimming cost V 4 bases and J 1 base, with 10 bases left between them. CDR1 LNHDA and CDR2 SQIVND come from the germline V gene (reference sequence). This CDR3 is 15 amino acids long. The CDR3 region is CASSSRAGNTGELFF. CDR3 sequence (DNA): TGTGCCAGTAGTAGCCGGGCAGGGAACACCGGGGAGCTGTTTTTT.

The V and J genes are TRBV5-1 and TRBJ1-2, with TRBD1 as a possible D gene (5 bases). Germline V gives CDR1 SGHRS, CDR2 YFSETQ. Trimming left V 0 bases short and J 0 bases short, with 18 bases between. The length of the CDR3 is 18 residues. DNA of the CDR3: TGCGCCAGCAGCTTGGGTGGGGCTGCCATATCGTCTAACTATGGCTACACCTTC. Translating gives CASSLGGAAISSNYGYTF.

The CDR3 spells CASSLAELYTEAFF. CDR3 DNA sequence: TGTGCCAGCAGCCTCGCAGAACTTTACACTGAAGCTTTCTTT. The chain is built from TRBV14 and TRBJ1-1; D remains unclear. The CDR3 contains 14 residues. The V gene lost 4 bases and the J gene lost 3 bases, with 12 bases spanning the gap. In germline, CDR1 is SGHDN, CDR2 FVKESK.

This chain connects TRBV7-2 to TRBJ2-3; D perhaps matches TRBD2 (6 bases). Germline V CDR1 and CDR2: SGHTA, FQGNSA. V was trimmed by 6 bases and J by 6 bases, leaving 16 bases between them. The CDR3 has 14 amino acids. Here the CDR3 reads CASRDRRGSDTQYF. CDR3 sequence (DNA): TGTGCCAGCAGGGATAGACGGGGGTCGGATACGCAGTATTTT.

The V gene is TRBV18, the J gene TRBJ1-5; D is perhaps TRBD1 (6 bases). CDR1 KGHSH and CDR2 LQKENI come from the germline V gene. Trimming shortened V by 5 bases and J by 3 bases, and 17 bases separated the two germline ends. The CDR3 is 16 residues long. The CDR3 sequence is CASSTRGGLDNQPQHF. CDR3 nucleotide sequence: TGTGCCAGCTCAACCCGAGGGGGGTTGGACAATCAGCCCCAGCATTTT.

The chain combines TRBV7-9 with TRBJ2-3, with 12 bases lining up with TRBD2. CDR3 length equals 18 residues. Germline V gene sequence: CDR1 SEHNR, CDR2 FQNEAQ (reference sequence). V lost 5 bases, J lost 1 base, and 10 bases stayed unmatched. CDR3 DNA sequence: TGTGCCAGCAGCCCCCACCTAGCGGGGGGGCGGGGCACAGATACGCAGTATTTT. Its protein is CASSPHLAGGRGTDTQYF.

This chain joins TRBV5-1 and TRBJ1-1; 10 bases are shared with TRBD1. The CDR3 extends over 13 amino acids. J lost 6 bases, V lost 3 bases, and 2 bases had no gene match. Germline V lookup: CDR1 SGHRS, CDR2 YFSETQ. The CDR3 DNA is TGCGCCAGCAGCTCGGACAGGGGGGCTGAAGCTTTCTTT. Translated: CASSSDRGAEAFF.

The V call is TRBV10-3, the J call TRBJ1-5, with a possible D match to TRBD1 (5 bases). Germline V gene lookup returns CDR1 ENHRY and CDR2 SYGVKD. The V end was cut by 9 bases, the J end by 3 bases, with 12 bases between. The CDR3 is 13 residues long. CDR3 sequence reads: CAICQGVNQPQHF. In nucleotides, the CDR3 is TGTGCCATTTGCCAAGGGGTCAATCAGCCCCAGCATTTT.

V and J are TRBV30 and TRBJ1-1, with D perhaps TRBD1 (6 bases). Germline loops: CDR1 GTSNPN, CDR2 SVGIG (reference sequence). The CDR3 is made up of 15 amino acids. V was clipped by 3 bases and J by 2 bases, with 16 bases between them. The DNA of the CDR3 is TGTGCCTGGAGAGTCACAGGGAGGGGAAACACTGAAGCTTTCTTT. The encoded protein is CAWRVTGRGNTEAFF.

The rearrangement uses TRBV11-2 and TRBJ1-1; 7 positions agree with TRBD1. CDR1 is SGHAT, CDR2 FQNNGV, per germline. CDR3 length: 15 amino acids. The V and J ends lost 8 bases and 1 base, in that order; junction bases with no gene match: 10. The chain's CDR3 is CASRTQGQTNTEAFF. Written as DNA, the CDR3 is TGTGCCAGCCGAACCCAGGGACAGACGAACACTGAAGCTTTCTTT.

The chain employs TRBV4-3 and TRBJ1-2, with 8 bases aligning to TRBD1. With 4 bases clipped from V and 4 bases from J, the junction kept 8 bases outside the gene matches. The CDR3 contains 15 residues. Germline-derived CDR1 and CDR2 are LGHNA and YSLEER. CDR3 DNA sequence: TGCGCCAGCAGCCGGAATGGACAGGGAGGCTATGGCTACACCTTC. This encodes CASSRNGQGGYGYTF.

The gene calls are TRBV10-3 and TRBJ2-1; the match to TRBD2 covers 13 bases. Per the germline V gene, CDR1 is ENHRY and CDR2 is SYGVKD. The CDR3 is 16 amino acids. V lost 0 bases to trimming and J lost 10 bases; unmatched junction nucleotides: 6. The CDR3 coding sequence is TGTGCCATCAGTGAGTCGGTACTAGCGGGAGGGGGGGAGCAGTTCTTC. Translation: CAISESVLAGGGEQFF.

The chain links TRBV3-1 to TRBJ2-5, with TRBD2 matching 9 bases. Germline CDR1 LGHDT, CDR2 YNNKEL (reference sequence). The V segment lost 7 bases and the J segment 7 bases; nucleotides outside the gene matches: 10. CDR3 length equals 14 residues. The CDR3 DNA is TGTGCCAGCATGCGGGAGGGCTCCGCGGGGACCCAGTACTTC. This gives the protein CASMREGSAGTQYF.

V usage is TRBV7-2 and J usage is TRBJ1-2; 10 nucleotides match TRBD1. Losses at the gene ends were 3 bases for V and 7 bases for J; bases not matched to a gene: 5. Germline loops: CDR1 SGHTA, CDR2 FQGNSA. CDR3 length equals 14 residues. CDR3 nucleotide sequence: TGTGCCAGCAGCTTCGGACAGGGGGTTGCTGGCTACACCTTC. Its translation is CASSFGQGVAGYTF. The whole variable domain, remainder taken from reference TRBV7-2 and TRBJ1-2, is GAGVSQSPSNKVTEKGKDVELRCDPISGHTALYWYRQSLGQGLEFLIYFQGNSAPDKSGLPSDRFSAERTGGSVSTLTIQRTQQEDSAVYLCASSFGQGVAGYTFGSGTRLTVV.

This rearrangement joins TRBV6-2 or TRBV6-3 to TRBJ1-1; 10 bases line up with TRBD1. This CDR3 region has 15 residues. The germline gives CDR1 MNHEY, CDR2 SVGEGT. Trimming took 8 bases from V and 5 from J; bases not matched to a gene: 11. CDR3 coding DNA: TGTGCCAGCGGTGGCAGGGGACAGGGGAAAACTGAAGCTTTCTTT. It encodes CASGGRGQGKTEAFF.

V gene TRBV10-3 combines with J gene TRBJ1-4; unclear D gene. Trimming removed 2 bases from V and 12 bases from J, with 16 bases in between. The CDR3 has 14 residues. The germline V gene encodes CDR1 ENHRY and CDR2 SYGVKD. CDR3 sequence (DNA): TGTGCCATCAGTGAGGACGGACTACGGGGTGAACTGTTTTTT. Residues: CAISEDGLRGELFF.

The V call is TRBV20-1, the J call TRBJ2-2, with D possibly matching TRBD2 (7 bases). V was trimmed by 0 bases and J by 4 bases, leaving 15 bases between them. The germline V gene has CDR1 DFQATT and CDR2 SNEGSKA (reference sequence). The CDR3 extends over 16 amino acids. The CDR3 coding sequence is TGCAGTGCTAGAGATTGGGGGGGGGCAACCACCGGGGAGCTGTTTTTT. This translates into CSARDWGGATTGELFF.